These 10 T cell receptor beta chains were all obtained from the same sample, sequenced in a study of blood T cell repertoires in COVID-19. Libraries were prepared by immunoSEQ multiplex PCR; TCRdb keeps only in-frame clonotypes and omits some of them. The data hold about 150,000 clones, with about four fifths observed a single time. What was sequenced was peripheral blood. The receptors shown here come from a woman older than 75 with acute or convalescent COVID-19.

The V gene is TRBV7-9, the J gene TRBJ1-1; D is possibly TRBD1 (5 bases). V lost 2 bases and J lost 0, with 10 bases in between. Germline-derived CDR1 and CDR2 are SEHNR and FQNEAQ (reference sequence). The CDR3 contains 15 residues. The CDR3 nucleotides are TGTGCCAGCAGCTTATCGGGGACTATGAACACTGAAGCTTTCTTT. Protein: CASSLSGTMNTEAFF.

The rearrangement joins TRBV3-1 (or the pseudogene TRBV3-2) to TRBJ2-2; D might be TRBD1 (5 bases). In germline, CDR1 is LGHDT, CDR2 YNNKEL (reference sequence). This CDR3 has 17 residues. The V gene lost 2 bases and the J gene lost 0 bases, with 13 bases spanning the gap. The CDR3 protein is CASSQPRTNANTGELFF. In nucleotides, the CDR3 is TGTGCCAGCAGCCAACCCCGGACAAATGCGAACACCGGGGAGCTGTTTTTT.

The genes are TRBV7-2 and TRBJ1-4, with TRBD1 identical over 8 bases. V was pared by 5 bases and J by 2 bases, with 7 bases of the junction left unmatched. Germline CDR1 is SGHTA and CDR2 is FQGNSA. The CDR3 is 16 residues long. CDR3: CASSQQGVGTNEKLFF. In DNA, the CDR3 is TGTGCCAGCAGCCAACAGGGGGTTGGGACTAATGAAAAACTGTTTTTT.

This clone appeared a few times. J is TRBJ2-4 and V is TRBV18, with 7 nucleotides matching TRBD2. Germline CDR1 reads KGHSH; CDR2 reads LQKENI. The V segment lost 9 bases and the J segment 1 base; nucleotides outside the gene matches: 15. The CDR3 runs 17 residues. The CDR3 DNA reads as TGTGCCAGTAGTGCGGGAGTCGGGTCATCTGCCAAAAACATTCAGTACTTC. Translated, it gives CASSAGVGSSAKNIQYF.

This chain connects TRBV30 to TRBJ2-1; 10 positions match TRBD2. The germline V gene encodes CDR1 GTSNPN and CDR2 SVGIG (reference sequence). Unmatched junction bases numbered 7, after V lost 5 bases and J lost 0 bases. The CDR3 has 16 amino acids. CDR3 loop: CAWAPSGSPSYNEQFF. The CDR3 DNA follows: TGTGCCTGGGCCCCTAGCGGGAGCCCCTCCTACAATGAGCAGTTCTTC.

This clone has a handful of counts. V usage is TRBV12-5 and J usage is TRBJ2-7; D gene uncertain. The V gene's germline CDR1 is LGHNT and CDR2 FRNRAP. Trimming left V 3 bases short and J 0 bases short, with 9 bases between. The CDR3 runs to 14 residues. CDR3 residues: CASGFIQSSYEQYF. In nucleotides, the CDR3 is TGTGCTAGTGGTTTTATACAGAGCTCCTACGAGCAGTACTTC.

This chain joins TRBV11-2 and TRBJ1-2; D ambiguous. V gave up 3 bases and J gave up 4 bases, with 6 bases separating them. This CDR3 has 12 residues. Germline CDR1 is SGHAT and CDR2 is FQNNGV. CDR3 in amino acids: CASSFSGYGYTF. For the CDR3, the DNA is TGTGCCAGCAGCTTTTCCGGCTATGGCTACACCTTC.

The V call is TRBV29-1, the J call TRBJ1-1; 8 bases match TRBD1. Unmatched junction bases numbered 7, after V lost 6 bases and J lost 1 base. CDR3 length: 14 amino acids. The germline gives CDR1 SQVTM, CDR2 ANQGSEA. In DNA form, the CDR3 reads TGCAGCGTGGCACAGGGGGAGGAGAACACTGAAGCTTTCTTT. Residues: CSVAQGEENTEAFF.

The rearrangement links TRBV27 to TRBJ1-2, with 10 bases identical to TRBD1. Germline loops: CDR1 MNHEY, CDR2 SMNVEV (reference sequence). The CDR3 has 15 amino acids. Losses at the gene ends were 5 bases for V and 3 bases for J; bases not matched to a gene: 6. CDR3 sequence reads: CASSQDRGRDYGYTF. Here the CDR3 DNA reads TGTGCCAGCAGTCAAGACAGGGGGCGCGACTATGGCTACACCTTC.

V and J are TRBV12-3 or TRBV12-4 and TRBJ1-5; TRBD1 aligns across 10 bases. With V trimmed by 3 bases and J by 11 bases, 1 base remained unmatched. CDR3 size: 12 residues. The CDR3 nucleotides are TGTGCCAGCAGTTTGGGACAGGGGACCCAGCATTTT. As protein: CASSLGQGTQHF.